This is a list of T cell receptor beta chains from one sample in a study of response to subunit inactivated influenza vaccine. TCRdb reprocessed the RT-PCR reads via MiXCR and lists one record per CDR3 protein. The sample includes 630,000 or so distinct CDR3 sequences, around 16% seen only once; the top ten take 9.5% to 13%. The sample in question was PBMCs from blood, obtained roughly 12 days after vaccination. Receptors originate from a man aged 45-60 years who received an inactivated influenza vaccine. CDR3s include the opening cysteine and the closing phenylalanine or tryptophan. Each record gives: J gene, D gene, clone size, V gene, CDR3 DNA, CDR3 protein. A D gene is named only where the DNA matches it firmly. Clone size is stated in some rows and not others, as once, few, many or a class when expanded.

TRBJ2-1	TRBD2	.	TRBV18	TGTGCCAGCTCCGATAGCGGGGGTCCTCCCTACAATGAGCAGTTCTTC	CASSDSGGPPYNEQFF
TRBJ2-1	.	.	TRBV4-1	TGCGCCAGCAGCCAAGACCTAGCTCTGACTTACAATGAGCAGTTCTTC	CASSQDLALTYNEQFF
TRBJ2-1	.	.	TRBV6-1	TGTGCCAGCAGCCCTTGGGCAGAACACAATGAGCAGTTCTTC	CASSPWAEHNEQFF
TRBJ2-5	.	.	TRBV29-1	TGCAGCGTGGGTAACTACCAAGAGACCCAGTACTTC	CSVGNYQETQYF
TRBJ1-2	.	.	TRBV7-9	TGTGCCAGCAGCTTAGGGGAGGCGCACTATGGCTACACCTTC	CASSLGEAHYGYTF
TRBJ1-6	.	few	TRBV12-3/TRBV12-4	TGTGCCAGCAGTTTTAGTACTACCCTCCACTTT	CASSFSTTLHF
TRBJ2-1	.	few	TRBV20-1	TGCAGTGCTAGCCGGGGAAACGGGCAGTTCTTC	CSASRGNGQFF
TRBJ2-1	TRBD2	.	TRBV3-1	TGTGCCAGCAGCCAAGTAGTAGGGACTAGCGCTTACAATGAGCAGTTCTTC	CASSQVVGTSAYNEQFF
TRBJ2-7	TRBD1	.	TRBV4-1	TGCGCCAGCAGCCTCCCCGGGACAGGGTACCACGAGCAGTACTTC	CASSLPGTGYHEQYF
TRBJ2-5	.	few	TRBV15	TGTGCCACCAGCACCCTGGTGCGGGAGACCCAGTACTTC	CATSTLVRETQYF
TRBJ2-5	TRBD1	.	TRBV7-8	TGTGCCAGCAGCCCGGGACAGGGTTGGCAAGAGACCCAGTACTTC	CASSPGQGWQETQYF
TRBJ2-3	TRBD2	.	TRBV7-2	TGTGCCAGCAGCGTGACTAGCGGGGCAAACACAGATACGCAGTATTTT	CASSVTSGANTDTQYF
TRBJ2-1	TRBD1	few	TRBV20-1	TGCAGTGCTACGGGGACAGCCACCGGGGCTGGCCAAAGGTCCTACAATGAGCAGTTCTTC	CSATGTATGAGQRSYNEQFF